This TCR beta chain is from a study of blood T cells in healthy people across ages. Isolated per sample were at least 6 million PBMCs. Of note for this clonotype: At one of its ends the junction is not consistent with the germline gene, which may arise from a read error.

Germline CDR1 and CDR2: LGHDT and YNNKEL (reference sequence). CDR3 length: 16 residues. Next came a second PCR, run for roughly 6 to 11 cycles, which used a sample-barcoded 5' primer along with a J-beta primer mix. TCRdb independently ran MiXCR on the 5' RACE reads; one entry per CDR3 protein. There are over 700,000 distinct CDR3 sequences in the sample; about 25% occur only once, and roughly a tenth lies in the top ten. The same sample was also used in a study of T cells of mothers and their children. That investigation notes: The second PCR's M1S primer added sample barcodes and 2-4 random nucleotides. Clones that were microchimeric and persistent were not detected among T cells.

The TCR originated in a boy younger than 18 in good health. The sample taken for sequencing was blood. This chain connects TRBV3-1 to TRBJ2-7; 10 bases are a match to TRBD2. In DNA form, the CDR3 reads TGTGCCTGCAGCCAGCCTAGCGGGGGCCGATCCTACGAGCAGTACTTC. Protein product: CACSQPSGGRSYEQYF.